The source of this TCR beta chain is a study of T-cell reconstitution after alpha-beta-depleted transplantation in children. TCRbeta library construction was performed incorporating unique molecular identifiers. One entry per CDR3 protein, called by TCRdb with MiXCR from the PCR reads. The data show fewer than 550,000 distinct CDR3 sequences, approximately 11% seen once. This clonotype occurred many times. The germline gives CDR1 KGHSH, CDR2 LQKENI. Trimming removed 3 bases at V and 8 bases at J, with 8 bases between. This CDR3 spans 12 amino acids. The sample here was PBMCs from the stem cell graft donor, taken from the stem cell graft. This sequence originates from a human donor who donated a stem cell graft to a child with acute myeloid leukemia. The rearrangement uses TRBV18 and TRBJ2-1; D possibly matches TRBD1 or TRBD2 (5 bases each). In nucleotides, the CDR3 is TGTGCCAGCTCACCTCTGGGGGATGAGCAGTTCTTC. This codes for CASSPLGDEQFF.